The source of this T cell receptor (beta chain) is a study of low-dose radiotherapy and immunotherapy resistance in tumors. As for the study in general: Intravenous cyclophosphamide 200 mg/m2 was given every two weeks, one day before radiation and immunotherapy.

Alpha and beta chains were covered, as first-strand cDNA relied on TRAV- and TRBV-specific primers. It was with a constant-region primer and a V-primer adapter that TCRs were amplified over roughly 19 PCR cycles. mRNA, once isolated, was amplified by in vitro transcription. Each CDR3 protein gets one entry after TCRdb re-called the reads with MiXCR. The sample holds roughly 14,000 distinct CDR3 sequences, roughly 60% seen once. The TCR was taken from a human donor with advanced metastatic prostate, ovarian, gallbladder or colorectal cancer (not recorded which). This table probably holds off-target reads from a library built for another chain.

CDR3 DNA sequence: TGTGCCAGCAGTTTATCGAACGACAGGTTCACCCGGAGTTACGAGCAGTACTTC. It encodes CASSLSNDRFTRSYEQYF. The chain employs TRBV28 and TRBJ2-7; tentative D call: TRBD1 (6 bases). This CDR3 has 18 residues. Germline assignment: CDR1 MDHEN and CDR2 SYDVKM. Trimming cost V 1 base and J 4 bases, with 23 bases left between them.